This T cell receptor (beta chain) comes out of a study of blood T cells in healthy people across ages. The study's findings and limits: Researchers report that TCR beta diversity correlated strongly with naive T cell percentage. CMV status of donors was unknown, possibly confounding expanded clonotype changes. The study regarded diversity estimates from one million T cells as underestimates. Both naive CD4+ cell counts and diversity were greater in long-lived donors than in aged donors.

This clonotype has only a few counts. Its antigen is undetermined. The CDR3 loop spans 15 amino acids. With 0 bases removed from V and 4 bases from J, the gap between germline ends came to 10 bases. Germline V gives CDR1 MNHEY, CDR2 SVGAGI. The authors ran a second PCR of 7 to 11 cycles using a sample-barcoded 5' primer and a J-beta primer mix. In TCRdb, the 5' RACE reads were re-called with MiXCR into one record per CDR3 protein. Of over 600,000 distinct CDR3 sequences in the sample, roughly 50% are singletons; the top ten hold roughly 24%. V is TRBV6-5 and J is TRBJ1-5; D perhaps matches TRBD1 (5 bases). The source is a middle-aged man in good health. Sequences were obtained from blood. DNA for the CDR3: TGTGCCAGCAGTTACTCTGGGGGGGGGAATCAGCCCCAGCATTTT. Its translation: CASSYSGGGNQPQHF.